This is a list of T cell receptor beta chains from one sample in a study of blood T cells in healthy people across ages. Each CDR3 protein is one row after TCRdb ran MiXCR on the 5' RACE reads. In the table there are 850,000 to 1,000,000 distinct CDR3 sequences, 51% of which are singletons. Sequenced sample: blood. These receptors all stem from a woman aged 55-69 years in good health. Both conserved end residues are part of each CDR3. A D gene is named only where the DNA matches it firmly. The listing skips clone size in some rows; elsewhere it reads once, few, many or a size class.

j_gene,v_gene,abundance,d_gene,CDR3aa,CDR3nt
TRBJ2-5,TRBV20-1,.,.,CSASSSGETQYF,TGCAGTGCTAGTTCTAGTGGGGAGACCCAGTACTTC
TRBJ1-3,TRBV7-6,.,.,CASSFSTRGTGNTIYF,TGTGCCAGCAGCTTTTCCACGCGGGGCACTGGAAACACCATATATTTT
TRBJ2-4,TRBV28,.,.,CASGSLLDIQYF,TGTGCCAGCGGGAGCCTTTTAGACATTCAGTACTTC
TRBJ2-5,TRBV9,.,.,CASSVEGHQETQYF,TGTGCCAGCAGCGTAGAGGGGCACCAAGAGACCCAGTACTTC
TRBJ2-7,TRBV5-1,.,TRBD1,CASSLDRGRAAGGYEQYF,TGCGCCAGCAGCTTAGACAGGGGGCGGGCGGCCGGCGGCTACGAGCAGTACTTC
TRBJ1-2,TRBV6-6,few,TRBD1,CASSRQGPVDGYTF,TGTGCCAGCAGCCGACAGGGGCCTGTTGATGGCTACACCTTC
TRBJ2-3,TRBV5-1,few,.,CASSPTTVSTDTQYF,TGCGCCAGCAGCCCTACGACCGTGAGCACAGATACGCAGTATTTT
TRBJ1-2,TRBV9,.,.,CASSTRTENNYGYTF,TGTGCCAGCAGCACCCGGACAGAGAACAACTATGGCTACACCTTC
TRBJ2-7,TRBV7-8,.,TRBD1,CASSLGLINGQGARYEQYF,TGTGCCAGCAGCTTAGGTCTCATCAACGGCCAGGGGGCGCGGTACGAGCAGTACTTC
TRBJ2-7,TRBV28,.,.,CASSNDRRTSYEQYF,TGTGCCAGCAGTAATGACAGGAGAACCTCCTACGAGCAGTACTTC
TRBJ2-7,TRBV18,.,TRBD2,CASSPTGLVEAGEQYF,TGTGCCAGCTCACCCACTGGACTAGTCGAGGCCGGCGAGCAGTACTTC